The table lists the clone carrying this T cell receptor beta chain with many counts. The antigen is not known. The entry originates in a study of regulatory T cells in long-lasting Graves disease. CDR3-region Arm-PCR and iRepertoire HTBI primers produced the TCR beta libraries. TCRdb itself ran the multiplex PCR reads through MiXCR, one entry per CDR3 protein. The data show 400,000 to 500,000 distinct CDR3 sequences, with about 15% seen just once and 16% held by the top ten. Regarding time point: newly diagnosed GD, antithyroid drugs for less than 3 months. Construction of the TCR library relied on RNA isolated from PBMCs. Study-wide results and caveats: Relative to newly diagnosed Graves' patients, persistent ones had lower TCR diversity.

The germline CDR1 and CDR2 sequences are SEHNR and FQNEAQ (reference sequence). This CDR3 region has 15 residues. With 4 bases removed from V and 2 bases from J, the gap between germline ends came to 14 bases. These data were also reused for a study on T cells in Graves' hyperthyroidism and ophthalmopathy. That source notes: Absence of ophthalmopathy progression within 18 months defined stable Graves' hyperthyroidism.

This sequence originates from a woman aged 25 to 39 with Graves disease. The source material was peripheral blood mononuclear cells (PBMCs), sampled at new diagnosis, from a patient treated with antithyroid drugs. The chain employs TRBV7-9 and TRBJ2-5; TRBD2 is a possible D gene (6 bases). CDR3 residues: CASSSNREIQETQYF. The CDR3 DNA reads TGTGCCAGCAGCTCTAATCGGGAGATTCAAGAGACCCAGTACTTC.